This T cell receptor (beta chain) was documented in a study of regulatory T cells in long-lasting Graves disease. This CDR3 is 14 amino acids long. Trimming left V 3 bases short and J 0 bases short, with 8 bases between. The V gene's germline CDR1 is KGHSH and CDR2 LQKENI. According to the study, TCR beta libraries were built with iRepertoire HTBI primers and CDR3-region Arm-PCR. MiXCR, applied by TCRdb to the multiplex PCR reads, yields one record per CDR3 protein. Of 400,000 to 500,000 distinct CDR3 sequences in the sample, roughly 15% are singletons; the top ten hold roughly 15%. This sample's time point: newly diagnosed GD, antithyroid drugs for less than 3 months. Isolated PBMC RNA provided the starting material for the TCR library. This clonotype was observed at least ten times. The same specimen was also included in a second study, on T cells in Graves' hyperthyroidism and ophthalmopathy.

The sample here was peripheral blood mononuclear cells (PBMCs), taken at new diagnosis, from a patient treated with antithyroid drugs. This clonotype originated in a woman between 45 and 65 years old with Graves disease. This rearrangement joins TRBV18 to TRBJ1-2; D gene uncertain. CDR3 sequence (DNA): TGTGCCAGCTCACCTGCGACGGCTAACTATGGCTACACCTTC. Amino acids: CASSPATANYGYTF.